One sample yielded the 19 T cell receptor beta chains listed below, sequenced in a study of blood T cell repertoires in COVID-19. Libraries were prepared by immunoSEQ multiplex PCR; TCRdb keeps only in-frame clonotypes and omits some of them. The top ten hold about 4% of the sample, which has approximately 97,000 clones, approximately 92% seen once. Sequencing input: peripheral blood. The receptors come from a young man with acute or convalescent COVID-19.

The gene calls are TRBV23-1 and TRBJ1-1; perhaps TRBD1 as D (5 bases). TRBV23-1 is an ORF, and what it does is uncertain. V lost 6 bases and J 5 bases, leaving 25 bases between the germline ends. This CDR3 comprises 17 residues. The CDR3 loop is CASRLRPRGSRDTEAFF. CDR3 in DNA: TGCGCCAGCAGACTACGCCCCCGGGGGTCCAGGGATACTGAAGCTTTCTTT.

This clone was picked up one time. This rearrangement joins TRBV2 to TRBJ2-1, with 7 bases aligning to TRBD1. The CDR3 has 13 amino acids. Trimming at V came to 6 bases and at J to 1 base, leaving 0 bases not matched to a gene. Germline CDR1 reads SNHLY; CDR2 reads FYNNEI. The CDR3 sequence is CASRTGSYNEQFF. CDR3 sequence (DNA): TGTGCCAGCAGGACAGGGTCCTACAATGAGCAGTTCTTC.

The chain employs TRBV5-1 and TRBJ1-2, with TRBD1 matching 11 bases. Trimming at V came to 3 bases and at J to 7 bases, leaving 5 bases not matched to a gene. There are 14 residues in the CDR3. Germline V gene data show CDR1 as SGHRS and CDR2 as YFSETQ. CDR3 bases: TGCGCCAGCAGCTGGACAGGGGGCCGGGGTGGCTACACCTTC. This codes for CASSWTGGRGGYTF.

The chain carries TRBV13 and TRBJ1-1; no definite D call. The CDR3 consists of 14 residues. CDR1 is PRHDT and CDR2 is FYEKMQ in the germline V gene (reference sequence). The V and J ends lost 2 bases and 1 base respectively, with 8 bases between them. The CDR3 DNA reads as TGTGCCAGCAGCTTAAAGGAGTGGAACACTGAAGCTTTCTTT. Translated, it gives CASSLKEWNTEAFF.

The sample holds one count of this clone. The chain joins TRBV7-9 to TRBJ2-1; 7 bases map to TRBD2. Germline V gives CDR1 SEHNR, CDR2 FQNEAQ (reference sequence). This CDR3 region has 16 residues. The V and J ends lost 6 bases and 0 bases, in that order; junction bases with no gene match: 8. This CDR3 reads CASSSPSGVSYNEQFF. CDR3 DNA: TGTGCCAGCAGTTCCCCCAGCGGGGTCTCCTACAATGAGCAGTTCTTC.

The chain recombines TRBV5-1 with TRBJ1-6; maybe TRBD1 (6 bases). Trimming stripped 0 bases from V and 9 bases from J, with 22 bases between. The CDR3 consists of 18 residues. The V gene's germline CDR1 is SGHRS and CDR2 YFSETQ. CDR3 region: CASSLGLQGWSSGSPLHF. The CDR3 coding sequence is TGCGCCAGCAGCTTGGGGTTACAGGGTTGGTCCTCCGGTTCACCCCTCCACTTT.

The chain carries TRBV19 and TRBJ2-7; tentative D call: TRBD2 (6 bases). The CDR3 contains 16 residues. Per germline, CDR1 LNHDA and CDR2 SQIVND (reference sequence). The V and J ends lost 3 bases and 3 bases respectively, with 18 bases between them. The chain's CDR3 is CASSIRGGEGLYEQYF. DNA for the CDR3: TGTGCCAGTAGTATTAGGGGCGGGGAAGGCCTCTACGAGCAGTACTTC.

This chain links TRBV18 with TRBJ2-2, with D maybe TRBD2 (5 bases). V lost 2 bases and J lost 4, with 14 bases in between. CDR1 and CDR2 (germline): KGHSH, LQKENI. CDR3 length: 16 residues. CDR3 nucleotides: TGTGCCAGCTCACCAGGGTCACTAGGAGGCACCGGGGAGCTGTTTTTT. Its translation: CASSPGSLGGTGELFF.

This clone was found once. In DNA, the CDR3 is TGTGCCAGCAAAGGCGGGTCGGAAAGGGTTCTGCCCCAGCATTTT. This codes for CASKGGSERVLPQHF. The chain employs TRBV6-5 and TRBJ1-5; D uncertain. This CDR3 spans 15 amino acids. Germline values: CDR1 MNHEY, CDR2 SVGAGI. V lost 7 bases, J lost 9 bases, and 22 bases lay in between.

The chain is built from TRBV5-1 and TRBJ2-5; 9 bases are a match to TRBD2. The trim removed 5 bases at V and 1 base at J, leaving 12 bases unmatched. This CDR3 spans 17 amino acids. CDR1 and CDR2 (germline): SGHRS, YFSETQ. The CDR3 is CASRYDVVAGAQETQYF. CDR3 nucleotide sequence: TGCGCCAGCAGATATGATGTTGTAGCGGGGGCCCAAGAGACCCAGTACTTC.

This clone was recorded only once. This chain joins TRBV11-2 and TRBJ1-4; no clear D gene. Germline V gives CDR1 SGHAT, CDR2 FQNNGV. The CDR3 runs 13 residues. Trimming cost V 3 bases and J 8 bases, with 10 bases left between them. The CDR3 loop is CASSFVGGEKLFF. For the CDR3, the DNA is TGTGCCAGCAGCTTCGTCGGCGGAGAAAAACTGTTTTTT. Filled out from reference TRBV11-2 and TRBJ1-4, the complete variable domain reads EAGVAQSPRYKIIEKRQSVAFWCNPISGHATLYWYQQILGQGPKLLIQFQNNGVVDDSQLPKDRFSAERLKGVDSTLKIQPAKLEDSAVYLCASSFVGGEKLFFGSGTQLSVL.

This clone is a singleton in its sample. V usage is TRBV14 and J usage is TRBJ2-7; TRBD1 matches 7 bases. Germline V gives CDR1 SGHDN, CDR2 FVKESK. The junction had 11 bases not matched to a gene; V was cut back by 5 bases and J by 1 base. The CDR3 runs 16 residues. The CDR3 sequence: CASSFSPGTESYEQYF. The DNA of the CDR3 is TGTGCCAGCAGCTTCTCACCCGGGACAGAGTCCTACGAGCAGTACTTC. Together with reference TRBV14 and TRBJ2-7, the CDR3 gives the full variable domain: EAGVTQFPSHSVIEKGQTVTLRCDPISGHDNLYWYRRVMGKEIKFLLHFVKESKQDESGMPNNRFLAERTGGTYSTLKVQPAELEDSGVYFCASSFSPGTESYEQYFGPGTRLTVT.

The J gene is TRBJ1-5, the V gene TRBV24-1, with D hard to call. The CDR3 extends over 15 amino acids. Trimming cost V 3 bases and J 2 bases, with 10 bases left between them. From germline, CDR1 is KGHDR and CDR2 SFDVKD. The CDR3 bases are TGTGCCACCAGTGATCCGACAAGTCGCAATCAGCCCCAGCATTTT. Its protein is CATSDPTSRNQPQHF.

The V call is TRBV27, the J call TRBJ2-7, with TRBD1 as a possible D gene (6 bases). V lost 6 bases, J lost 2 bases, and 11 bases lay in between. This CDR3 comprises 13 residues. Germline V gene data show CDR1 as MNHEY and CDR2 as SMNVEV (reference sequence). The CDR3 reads CASSDRQAYEQYF. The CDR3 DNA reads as TGTGCCAGCAGCGACAGACAGGCCTACGAGCAGTACTTC.

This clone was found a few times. Here the CDR3 reads CASSVGAENSPLHF. The CDR3 DNA reads TGTGCCAGCAGCGTAGGAGCGGAAAATTCACCCCTCCACTTT. V is TRBV9 and J is TRBJ1-6; D gene uncertain. CDR1 is SGDLS, CDR2 YYNGEE, per germline. CDR3 length: 14 residues. V was clipped by 0 bases and J by 7 bases, with 8 bases between them.

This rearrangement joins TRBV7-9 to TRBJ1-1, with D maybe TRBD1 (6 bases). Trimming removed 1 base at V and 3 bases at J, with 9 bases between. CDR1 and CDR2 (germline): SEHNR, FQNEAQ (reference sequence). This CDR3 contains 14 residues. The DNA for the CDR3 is TGTGCCAGCAGCTTAGGAGGGGGATACACTGAAGCTTTCTTT. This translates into CASSLGGGYTEAFF.

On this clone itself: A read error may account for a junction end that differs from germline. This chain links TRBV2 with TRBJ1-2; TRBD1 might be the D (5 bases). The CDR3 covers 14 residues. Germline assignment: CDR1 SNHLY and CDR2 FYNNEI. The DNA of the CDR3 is TGTGCCAGCAAGCCGCGGTGGGGGGACTACGGCTACACCTTC. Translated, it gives CASKPRWGDYGYTF.

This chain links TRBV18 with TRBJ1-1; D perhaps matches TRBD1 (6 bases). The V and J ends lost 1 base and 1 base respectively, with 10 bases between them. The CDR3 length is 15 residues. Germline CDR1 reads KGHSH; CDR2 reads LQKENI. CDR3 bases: TGTGCCAGCTCACCACTAGGGGGAACGAACACTGAAGCTTTCTTT. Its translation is CASSPLGGTNTEAFF.

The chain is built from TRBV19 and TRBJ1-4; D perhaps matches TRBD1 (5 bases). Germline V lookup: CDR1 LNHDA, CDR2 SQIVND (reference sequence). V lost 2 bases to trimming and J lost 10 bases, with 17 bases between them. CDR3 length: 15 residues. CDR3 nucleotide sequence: TGTGCCAGTAGTATAACCGGGGGAACGTCAGGAAAACTGTTTTTT. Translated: CASSITGGTSGKLFF.